This TCR beta chain was observed in a study of early T cells in non-severe SARS-CoV-2 infection. Study-wide context: Sequencing targeted bulk RNA from unsorted whole blood, leaving chains unpaired. Study-level results: VDJdb-based matching was biased toward anti-spike CD8 responses and missed private and CD4 specificities.

Attachment of unique molecular identifiers to individual cDNA molecules was performed. TCRdb itself ran the 5' RACE reads through MiXCR, one entry per CDR3 protein. Altogether approximately 70,000 distinct CDR3 sequences are present, approximately 15% being singletons, with the ten largest covering around 15%. J was trimmed by 1 base and V by 3 bases; bases with no gene match: 4. This CDR3 spans 16 amino acids. Germline CDR1 and CDR2: SGHDT and YYEEEE. The sample holds many counts of this clonotype. Its antigen is not known. The source material was whole blood. V is TRBV5-6 and J is TRBJ1-1; 12 nucleotides align to TRBD1. This TCR derives from an adult who was a healthcare worker with PCR-confirmed SARS-CoV-2 infection or an uninfected control (not recorded which). CDR3 bases: TGTGCCAGCAGCTCGGGACAGGGGGCAGGGAACACTGAAGCTTTCTTT. The encoded protein is CASSSGQGAGNTEAFF.